This TCR beta chain was captured by sequencing in a study of blood T cells in healthy people across ages. Trimming left V 1 base short and J 0 bases short, with 21 bases between. This CDR3 spans 19 amino acids. Germline CDR1 reads LNHNV; CDR2 reads YYDKDF (reference sequence). This clonotype was observed a handful of times. Then a second PCR, running roughly 7 to 12 cycles, was carried out with a sample-barcoded 5' primer and a J-beta primer mix. From the 5' RACE reads, TCRdb called clonotypes with MiXCR, one entry per CDR3 protein. The table includes about a million distinct CDR3 sequences, around 48% detected once.

The chain couples TRBV15 to TRBJ1-2; D gene ambiguous. Sequenced: blood. The TCR sequence derives from a man aged 25 to 40 in good health. The CDR3 loop reads CATSRVRPVGPGANYGYTF. CDR3 DNA: TGTGCCACCAGCAGAGTGCGTCCTGTGGGCCCTGGGGCTAACTATGGCTACACCTTC. Full variable domain (outside the CDR3, taken from reference TRBV15 and TRBJ1-2): DAMVIQNPRYQVTQFGKPVTLSCSQTLNHNVMYWYQQKSSQAPKLLFHYYDKDFNNEADTPDNFQSRRPNTSFCFLDIRSPGLGDTAMYLCATSRVRPVGPGANYGYTFGSGTRLTVV.